Below are 3 T cell receptor beta chains sequenced from a single sample in a study of T cell repertoires in cytomegalovirus infection (dated by TCRdb to between 2018 and 2021). The sequencing machine was an Illumina HiSeq 1500. Starting from the raw public reads, TCRdb applied fastp trimming at Q25, assembled clones with MiXCR and retained in-frame beta chains. Rows merge per CDR3 protein into single entries with the most common DNA and genes. This sample has fewer than 550,000 distinct CDR3 sequences in its table, and roughly 12% of those were observed once. The ten largest make up roughly 10% of the sample. Source material: PBMCs. The receptors were gathered from a human donor in good health (CMV status not recorded). Some clones in this sample may be carry-over from other donors' samples.

At least ten counts were recorded for this clonotype. The chain combines TRBV11-2 with TRBJ2-5; D not certain. The CDR3 consists of 13 residues. Trimming took off 5 bases at V and 6 bases at J, with 13 bases between the two ends. Germline-derived CDR1 and CDR2 are SGHAT and FQNNGV. CDR3 bases: TGTGCCAGCAGCCGTTGGCGCGACCAGACCCAGTACTTC. Its protein product is CASSRWRDQTQYF.

This clonotype was recorded at least ten times. The V and J genes are TRBV5-5 and TRBJ2-4; 9 bases are a match to TRBD1. The V and J ends lost 5 bases and 6 bases, in that order; junction bases with no gene match: 9. Germline loops: CDR1 SGHKS, CDR2 YYEKEE (reference sequence). This CDR3 region has 15 residues. The CDR3 spells CASREWGQGTNIQYF. The CDR3 nucleotides read TGTGCCAGCAGGGAATGGGGACAGGGAACAAACATTCAGTACTTC.

The V gene is TRBV20-1, the J gene TRBJ1-5, with D hard to call. The CDR3 has 16 residues. Germline V gene data show CDR1 as DFQATT and CDR2 as SNEGSKA (reference sequence). V lost 6 bases, J lost 0 bases, and 18 bases lay in between. For the CDR3, the DNA is TGCAGTGCCACGGACGGACTATCATATAGCAATCAGCCCCAGCATTTT. Residues: CSATDGLSYSNQPQHF.